The 9 T cell receptor beta chains listed next were all sequenced from one sample in a study of T cells after posttransplantation cyclophosphamide. Some clones are missing from TCRdb's copy, which holds only in-frame ones; the method was immunoSEQ multiplex PCR. The sample lists about 40,000 clones, none appearing once, the ten largest making up approximately 6%. The sequenced material came from PBMCs. These TCRs come from a young man in good health and a related stem cell transplant donor.

This clone has ten or more counts. This chain joins TRBV2 and TRBJ1-5; the D gene is possibly TRBD1 (6 bases). Trimming left V 5 bases short and J 2 bases short, with 7 bases between. CDR3 length: 13 amino acids. Germline-derived CDR1 and CDR2 are SNHLY and FYNNEI. In DNA, the CDR3 is TGTGCCAGCAGTTGGACAGGCAATCAGCCCCAGCATTTT. Its protein is CASSWTGNQPQHF.

This clone was recorded at least ten times. The rearrangement uses TRBV7-9 and TRBJ1-4; no clear D gene. CDR1 and CDR2 from the germline V gene are SEHNR and FQNEAQ (reference sequence). The CDR3 is made up of 14 amino acids. Trimming shortened V by 5 bases and J by 3 bases, and 10 bases separated the two germline ends. The CDR3 region has the DNA TGTGCCAGCAGCGCCAGAAGGGCTAATGAAAAACTGTTTTTT. Encoded protein: CASSARRANEKLFF.

The sample holds many counts of this clone. J is TRBJ1-3 and V is TRBV12-3 or TRBV12-4, with D possibly TRBD1 on 5 matching bases. V was cut by 0 bases and J by 0 bases, with 9 bases left in between. The CDR3 runs to 16 residues. Here the CDR3 reads CASSLARQLSGNTIYF. DNA for the CDR3: TGTGCCAGCAGTTTAGCGCGACAGCTCTCTGGAAACACCATATATTTT.

This clone was observed many times. The V and J genes are TRBV5-1 and TRBJ2-7; no definite D call. Trimming pared 2 bases from V and 1 base from J, leaving 10 bases between. Germline V gene data show CDR1 as SGHRS and CDR2 as YFSETQ. This CDR3 spans 14 amino acids. In nucleotides, the CDR3 is TGCGCCAGCAGCTTACGGCCGGGTTCCTACGAGCAGTACTTC. Protein sequence: CASSLRPGSYEQYF.

This clone has more than one count but fewer than ten. The V call is TRBV4-1, the J call TRBJ2-7; D unclear. V was cut by 0 bases and J by 3 bases, with 12 bases left in between. The CDR3 totals 15 residues. Germline V gene data show CDR1 as MGHRA and CDR2 as YSYEKL. The CDR3 is CASSQERAVGYEQYF. The CDR3 DNA is TGCGCCAGCAGCCAAGAAAGGGCAGTAGGCTACGAGCAGTACTTC.

This clone was picked up many times. This chain uses TRBV7-9 with TRBJ1-2; D is unclear. In germline, CDR1 is SEHNR, CDR2 FQNEAQ (reference sequence). The CDR3 length is 14 residues. The ends were cut back, 7 bases at V and 0 bases at J, with 12 bases in the middle. CDR3 nucleotides: TGTGCCAGCACCCGGTACCCGACTAACTATGGCTACACCTTC. Protein sequence: CASTRYPTNYGYTF.

This clone occurred many times. The rearrangement links TRBV15 to TRBJ2-7; D perhaps matches TRBD2 (5 bases). The CDR3 runs to 12 residues. The V end lost 0 bases, the J end lost 7 bases, and 7 bases lay between the germline ends. Germline V gene sequence: CDR1 LNHNV, CDR2 YYDKDF (reference sequence). The CDR3 region is CATSRDRGEQYF. The CDR3 DNA reads as TGTGCCACCAGCAGAGATCGCGGGGAGCAGTACTTC.

This clone was counted ten times or more. This chain connects TRBV5-1 to TRBJ2-7; D is unresolved. Trimming removed 0 bases at V and 3 bases at J, with 4 bases between. The CDR3 runs to 12 residues. Germline CDR1 is SGHRS and CDR2 is YFSETQ. CDR3 bases: TGCGCCAGCAGCTTGGTCAGCTACGAGCAGTACTTC. This sequence encodes CASSLVSYEQYF.

This clone was found many times. The rearrangement uses TRBV2 and TRBJ2-7; 8 bases are shared with TRBD1. The V segment lost 6 bases and the J segment 5 bases; nucleotides outside the gene matches: 9. The length of the CDR3 is 14 residues. CDR1 SNHLY and CDR2 FYNNEI come from the germline V gene. CDR3 coding DNA: TGTGCCAGCAGCCTGACAGGGGAAGACCACGAGCAGTACTTC. Translation gives CASSLTGEDHEQYF.